These 10 T cell receptor beta chains came from one sample sequenced in a study of blood T cell repertoires in COVID-19. TCRdb's copy holds only in-frame clones and misses some; the assay was immunoSEQ multiplex PCR. The profile shows over 150,000 clones, almost 85% of them singletons. Sample: peripheral blood. The receptors originated from a young man with active or convalescent COVID-19.

The chain links TRBV5-4 to TRBJ2-2; D possibly corresponds to TRBD2 (5 bases). CDR1 and CDR2 from the germline V gene are SGHNT and YYREEE (reference sequence). The germline V and J ends were trimmed by 1 base and 7 bases, with 11 bases remaining between them. This CDR3 has 14 amino acids. DNA of the CDR3: TGTGCCAGCAGCTTGTTGACTATTGGCGGGGAGCTGTTTTTT. This translates into CASSLLTIGGELFF.

The J gene is TRBJ2-2, the V gene TRBV4-1, with 10 positions matching TRBD1. The ends lost 4 bases at V and 1 base at J; junction bases unmatched: 9. Germline V gene data show CDR1 as MGHRA and CDR2 as YSYEKL. This CDR3 comprises 18 residues. The CDR3 reads CASSPRQGAGGNTGELFF. In DNA, the CDR3 is TGCGCCAGCAGCCCGAGACAGGGGGCAGGGGGGAACACCGGGGAGCTGTTTTTT.

The chain links TRBV9 to TRBJ1-5; D gene unclear. Germline CDR1 SGDLS, CDR2 YYNGEE. V was shortened by 0 bases and J by 3 bases, with 7 bases between the two germline ends. The CDR3 extends over 14 amino acids. The CDR3 here is CASSVAGDNQPQHF. For the CDR3, the DNA is TGTGCCAGCAGCGTAGCCGGGGACAATCAGCCCCAGCATTTT.

The gene calls are TRBV28 and TRBJ2-2; 8 nucleotides line up with TRBD2. Germline values: CDR1 MDHEN, CDR2 SYDVKM. With V trimmed by 6 bases and J by 5 bases, 8 bases remained unmatched. There are 15 residues in the CDR3. CDR3 sequence reads: CASSYWTSRTGELFF. The CDR3, as DNA: TGTGCCAGCAGCTATTGGACTAGCAGGACCGGGGAGCTGTTTTTT.

V usage is TRBV15 and J usage is TRBJ2-7; 7 bases are shared with TRBD2. Trimming cost V 5 bases and J 6 bases; bases outside gene matches: 10. CDR1 and CDR2 from the germline V gene are LNHNV and YYDKDF (reference sequence). This CDR3 has 14 residues. The CDR3 spells CATSSEIGGVEQYF. The CDR3 DNA follows: TGTGCCACCAGCTCAGAGATTGGGGGGGTCGAGCAGTACTTC.

This clone has only a few counts. The chain links TRBV5-6 to TRBJ2-5; D possibly corresponds to TRBD2 (6 bases). Trimming cost V 3 bases and J 7 bases, with 16 bases left between them. The CDR3 totals 14 residues. The germline V gene has CDR1 SGHDT and CDR2 YYEEEE. DNA for the CDR3: TGTGCCAGCAGCTGGAGGGACGGAACGGGGACCCAGTACTTC. Translation gives CASSWRDGTGTQYF.

The chain links TRBV3-1 (or the pseudogene TRBV3-2) to TRBJ1-3; tentative D call: TRBD1 (5 bases). With 4 bases removed from V and 0 bases from J, the gap between germline ends came to 13 bases. The germline V gene has CDR1 LGHDT and CDR2 YNNKEL (reference sequence). The CDR3 spans 16 residues. Here the CDR3 reads CASSLATGGSGNTIYF. DNA for the CDR3: TGTGCCAGCAGCCTAGCCACCGGGGGCTCTGGAAACACCATATATTTT.

The chain links TRBV7-9 to TRBJ1-4; D gene ambiguous. Trimming shortened V by 1 base and J by 5 bases, and 8 bases separated the two germline ends. CDR3 size: 14 residues. CDR1 and CDR2 (germline): SEHNR, FQNEAQ (reference sequence). The CDR3 DNA follows: TGTGCCAGCAGCTTAGGGTTCGAGAATGAAAAACTGTTTTTT. It is translated as CASSLGFENEKLFF. Based on the CDR3 plus reference TRBV7-9 and TRBJ1-4, the full variable domain is DTGVSQNPRHKITKRGQNVTFRCDPISEHNRLYWYRQTLGQGPEFLTYFQNEAQLEKSRLLSDRFSAERPKGSFSTLEIQRTEQGDSAMYLCASSLGFENEKLFFGSGTQLSVL.

The chain carries TRBV2 and TRBJ2-3; possibly TRBD1 for D (5 bases). V lost 6 bases and J 2 bases, leaving 12 bases between the germline ends. CDR3 length equals 14 residues. The germline V gene encodes CDR1 SNHLY and CDR2 FYNNEI. As DNA, the CDR3 is TGTGCCAGCAGGGACACCGGGCACACAGATACGCAGTATTTT. Its translation is CASRDTGHTDTQYF.

The chain links TRBV19 to TRBJ1-2, with 7 bases matching TRBD1. CDR3 length equals 16 residues. Trimming cost V 5 bases and J 3 bases; bases outside gene matches: 12. Germline CDR1 is LNHDA and CDR2 is SQIVND (reference sequence). CDR3 sequence: CASSAPDRALHYGYTF. The CDR3 nucleotides read TGTGCCAGTAGTGCACCCGACAGGGCTTTACACTATGGCTACACCTTC. The complete variable domain, with remaining parts taken from reference TRBV19 and TRBJ1-2, reads DGGITQSPKYLFRKEGQNVTLSCEQNLNHDAMYWYRQDPGQGLRLIYYSQIVNDFQKGDIAEGYSVSREKKESFPLTVTSAQKNPTAFYLCASSAPDRALHYGYTFGSGTRLTVV.